Below, 7 T cell receptor beta chains from the same sample are listed, as sequenced in a study of identical twins. TCRdb re-called the 5' RACE reads with MiXCR, one entry per CDR3 protein. The sample yields roughly 1,500,000 distinct CDR3 sequences, less than 35% seen once. The specimen sequenced was cord blood. Every receptor here comes from a newborn girl in good health.

This clonotype occurred many times. This sequence joins TRBV28 and TRBJ1-5; D is ambiguous. Trimming shortened V by 1 base and J by 1 base, and 8 bases separated the two germline ends. The CDR3 runs 15 residues. The germline gives CDR1 MDHEN, CDR2 SYDVKM. The CDR3 DNA sequence: TGTGCCAGCAGTTTATCCGTCTACAGCAATCAGCCCCAGCATTTT. This sequence encodes CASSLSVYSNQPQHF.

For this clonotype: A much more abundant neighbour one base away suggests this may be a read error. The chain uses TRBV28 and TRBJ1-2; 7 nucleotides line up with TRBD1. Losses at the gene ends were 6 bases for V and 4 bases for J; bases not matched to a gene: 5. Per germline, CDR1 MDHEN and CDR2 SYDVKM. This CDR3 comprises 13 residues. The CDR3 nucleotides are TGTGCCAGCAGATTCGGACAGGCCTATGGCTACACCTTC. It yields the protein CASRFGQAYGYTF.

The genes are TRBV29-1 and TRBJ1-2; TRBD1 agrees at 7 bases. Germline CDR1 and CDR2: SQVTM and ANQGSEA. With V trimmed by 5 bases and J by 2 bases, 2 bases remained unmatched. The CDR3 consists of 12 residues. CDR3 sequence (DNA): TGCAGCGTTACAGGGGTGAACTATGGCTACACCTTC. The encoded protein is CSVTGVNYGYTF.

This clonotype was observed at least ten times. The germline gene is not matched at one end of the junction; a read error may be the cause. The chain recombines TRBV4-1 with TRBJ2-3; possibly TRBD1 for D (6 bases). This CDR3 is built from 14 residues. Germline CDR1 reads MGHRA; CDR2 reads YSYEKL. Here the CDR3 DNA reads TGTGCCAGCAGCCAAGTGAGGGGGACAGATACGCAGTATTTT. Its translation is CASSQVRGTDTQYF.

The chain links TRBV10-1 to TRBJ2-1; 12 bases are shared with TRBD2. J was trimmed by 4 bases and V by 2 bases; bases with no gene match: 3. This CDR3 is built from 16 residues. CDR1 and CDR2 from the germline V gene are WNHNN and SYGVQD (reference sequence). The CDR3 sequence: CASSETSGGLYNEQFF. In DNA, the CDR3 is TGCGCCAGCAGTGAGACTAGCGGGGGGTTATACAATGAGCAGTTCTTC.

This clonotype appeared a few times. The V and J genes are TRBV6-5 and TRBJ2-7; D might be TRBD2 (5 bases). Looked up from germline, CDR1 is MNHEY and CDR2 is SVGAGI. The CDR3 extends over 11 amino acids. V lost 8 bases and J 7 bases, leaving 12 bases between the germline ends. CDR3 sequence (DNA): TGTGCCAGCGTCGGCGGGTTGGAGCAGTACTTC. Its translation: CASVGGLEQYF.

This chain joins TRBV12-3 or TRBV12-4 and TRBJ2-5; TRBD2 is a possible D gene (5 bases). The CDR3 has 14 amino acids. Trimming took off 6 bases at V and 2 bases at J, with 13 bases between the two ends. Here the CDR3 DNA reads TGTGCCAGCAGCATAGGACTTTCTCAAGAGACCCAGTACTTC. Its protein product is CASSIGLSQETQYF.